A single sample is the source of the 14 T cell receptor beta chains below, sequenced in a study of cytomegalovirus exposure and HLA in healthy donors. The PCR contained 60 Vbeta and 13 Jbeta primers. TCRdb keeps only in-frame clones here, not all; method: immunoSEQ multiplex PCR. The data show 130,000 or so clones, with 8.5% seen just once and 5.5% held by the top ten. The sample consisted of PBMCs. These receptors all come from a man aged 35-49 years in good health and CMV-seronegative.

In this sample, this clone turned up a few times. Since a far larger clone is one base different, this is likely a read error. This chain joins TRBV4-2 and TRBJ2-7, with TRBD2 matching over 7 bases. Looked up from germline, CDR1 is LGHNA and CDR2 is YNFKEQ. The CDR3 is made up of 16 amino acids. The junction had 10 bases not matched to a gene; V was cut back by 5 bases and J by 0 bases. In nucleotides, the CDR3 is TGTGCCAGCAGCTTGGGCCCGGGGGGAGTCTCCTACGAGCAGTACTTC. The encoded protein is CASSLGPGGVSYEQYF.

The genes are TRBV29-1 and TRBJ2-2, with 14 bases that match TRBD2. This CDR3 has 18 amino acids. Looked up from germline, CDR1 is SQVTM and CDR2 is ANQGSEA. The V and J ends lost 5 bases and 4 bases, in that order; junction bases with no gene match: 12. The CDR3: CSVPGQGTSGGGTGELFF. The CDR3 DNA reads TGCAGCGTTCCGGGACAGGGGACTAGCGGGGGAGGCACCGGGGAGCTGTTTTTT.

J is TRBJ2-5 and V is TRBV9, with 12 bases identical to TRBD2. CDR1 is SGDLS and CDR2 is YYNGEE in the germline V gene. Trimming at V came to 0 bases and at J to 5 bases, leaving 8 bases not matched to a gene. This CDR3 is 17 amino acids long. In nucleotides, the CDR3 is TGTGCCAGCAGCGTAGGGGCTAGCGGGGGGGCGGGTGAGACCCAGTACTTC. Protein: CASSVGASGGAGETQYF.

About this clone itself: The junction differs from germline at one of its ends, possibly a read error. The chain has TRBV19 and TRBJ2-1, with unresolved D. CDR3 length: 11 amino acids. In germline, CDR1 is LNHDA, CDR2 SQIVND (reference sequence). The CDR3 loop reads CASSMGSGLLF. The DNA for the CDR3 is TGTGCCAGTAGTATGGGTTCAGGTTTGCTCTTC.

This clone turned up a few times. V and J are TRBV11-3 and TRBJ2-1, with 10 bases matching TRBD1. Germline CDR1 is SGHNT and CDR2 is YENEEA. This CDR3 is 14 amino acids long. The V segment lost 4 bases and the J segment 7 bases; nucleotides outside the gene matches: 4. The CDR3 loop is CASSWGTGENEQFF. As DNA, the CDR3 is TGTGCCAGCAGCTGGGGGACAGGGGAAAATGAGCAGTTCTTC. Based on the CDR3 plus reference TRBV11-3 and TRBJ2-1, the full variable domain is EAGVVQSPRYKIIEKKQPVAFWCNPISGHNTLYWYLQNLGQGPELLIRYENEEAVDDSQLPKDRFSAERLKGVDSTLKIQPAELGDSAVYLCASSWGTGENEQFFGPGTRLTVL.

The rearrangement links TRBV11-2 to TRBJ1-2, with D possibly being TRBD1 (6 bases). V was shortened by 1 base and J by 2 bases, with 14 bases between the two germline ends. CDR1 is SGHAT, CDR2 FQNNGV, per germline. CDR3 size: 16 residues. In DNA, the CDR3 is TGTGCCAGCAGCTTAGCCCCAGGGGCCCCCAACTATGGCTACACCTTC. Translation gives CASSLAPGAPNYGYTF.

This clone appeared a few times. This chain links TRBV19 with TRBJ2-1, with TRBD1 matching 11 bases. V gave up 6 bases and J gave up 9 bases; unmatched junction bases: 13. CDR1 is LNHDA, CDR2 SQIVND, per germline (reference sequence). CDR3 length equals 16 residues. CDR3 residues: CASSLNPGQGVGEQFF. CDR3 in DNA: TGTGCCAGTAGCCTAAACCCGGGACAGGGGGTAGGTGAGCAGTTCTTC.

The genes are TRBV11-3 and TRBJ2-3, with 7 bases fitting TRBD2. Trimming removed 3 bases from V and 2 bases from J; junction bases left unmatched: 5. The CDR3 contains 15 residues. Germline assignment: CDR1 SGHNT and CDR2 YENEEA. The CDR3 DNA follows: TGTGCCAGCAGCTTTGGAGCGGGGAACACAGATACGCAGTATTTT. Amino acids: CASSFGAGNTDTQYF.

J is TRBJ1-1 and V is TRBV7-8; D unresolved. Looked up from germline, CDR1 is SGHVS and CDR2 is FQNEAQ. V was cut by 5 bases and J by 3 bases, with 10 bases left in between. This CDR3 has 13 residues. The CDR3 region has the DNA TGTGCCAGCAGCACTGAACGGGACACTGAAGCTTTCTTT. Protein: CASSTERDTEAFF.

This clone has just a few counts. The rearrangement uses TRBV27 and TRBJ1-5, with D perhaps TRBD1 (6 bases). The germline V gene has CDR1 MNHEY and CDR2 SMNVEV (reference sequence). V lost 5 bases and J lost 2, with 13 bases in between. The CDR3 is 15 amino acids. CDR3 nucleotides: TGTGCCAGCAGTCTGGACAGCTGGGGCAATCAGCCCCAGCATTTT. Protein: CASSLDSWGNQPQHF.

The chain carries TRBV7-6 and TRBJ2-1, with 9 bases matching TRBD1. V shed 6 bases, J shed 7 bases, and the junction held 16 bases outside the gene matches. Germline V CDR1 and CDR2: SGHVS, FNYEAQ. The CDR3 is 17 residues long. The CDR3 sequence: CASSYRHGTGWGNEQFF. CDR3 nucleotides: TGTGCCAGCAGTTATAGGCACGGGACAGGGTGGGGTAATGAGCAGTTCTTC.

The chain has TRBV11-2 and TRBJ2-5; 7 nucleotides line up with TRBD2. Germline loops: CDR1 SGHAT, CDR2 FQNNGV. The CDR3 contains 16 residues. Trimming at V came to 5 bases and at J to 5 bases, leaving 14 bases not matched to a gene. This CDR3 is CASSPPFGGVQETQYF. In DNA form, the CDR3 reads TGTGCCAGCAGCCCACCTTTTGGGGGGGTGCAGGAGACCCAGTACTTC.

This clone has more than one count but fewer than ten. The gene calls are TRBV11-3 and TRBJ2-1; 9 positions agree with TRBD2. The CDR3 totals 15 residues. Germline CDR1 SGHNT, CDR2 YENEEA. After removal of 3 bases from V and 5 bases from J, the junction contained 5 bases not matched to a gene. The DNA for the CDR3 is TGTGCCAGCAGCTTTAGCGGGGGTTACGACAATGAGCAGTTCTTC. Translating gives CASSFSGGYDNEQFF.

The V call is TRBV19, the J call TRBJ2-1, with D possibly TRBD1 on 6 matching bases. V gave up 6 bases and J gave up 5 bases, with 14 bases separating them. The CDR3 runs 14 residues. Germline lookup yields CDR1 LNHDA and CDR2 SQIVND (reference sequence). The CDR3 sequence is CASSSGTTHNEQFF. The CDR3 nucleotides are TGTGCCAGTAGCTCAGGGACAACCCACAATGAGCAGTTCTTC.